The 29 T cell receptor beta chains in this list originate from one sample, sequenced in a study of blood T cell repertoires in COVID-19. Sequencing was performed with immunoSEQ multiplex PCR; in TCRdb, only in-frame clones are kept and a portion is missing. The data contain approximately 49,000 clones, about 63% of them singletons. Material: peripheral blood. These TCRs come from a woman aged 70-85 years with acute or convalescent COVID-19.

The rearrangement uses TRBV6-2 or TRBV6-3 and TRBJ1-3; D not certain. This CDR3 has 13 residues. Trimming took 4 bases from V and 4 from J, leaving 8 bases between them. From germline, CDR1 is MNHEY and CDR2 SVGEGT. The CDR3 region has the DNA TGTGCCAGCAGTTTATCGACAGGAAACACCATATATTTT. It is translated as CASSLSTGNTIYF.

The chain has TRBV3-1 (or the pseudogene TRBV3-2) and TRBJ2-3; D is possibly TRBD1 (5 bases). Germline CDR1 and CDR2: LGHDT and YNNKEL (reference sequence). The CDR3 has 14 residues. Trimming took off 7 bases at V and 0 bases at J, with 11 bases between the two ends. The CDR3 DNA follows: TGTGCCAGCATAGGGGTGGGTAGCACAGATACGCAGTATTTT. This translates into CASIGVGSTDTQYF.

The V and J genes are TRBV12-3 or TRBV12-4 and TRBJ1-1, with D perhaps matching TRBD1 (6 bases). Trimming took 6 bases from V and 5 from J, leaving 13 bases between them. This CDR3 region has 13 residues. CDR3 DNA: TGTGCCAGCAGCCTACAGGGCGGGACTGAAGCTTTCTTT. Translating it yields CASSLQGGTEAFF.

The CDR3 sequence is CASSLALWRQGEDGYTF. The CDR3 nucleotides are TGTGCCAGCAGCTTGGCTCTATGGAGACAGGGGGAGGACGGCTACACCTTC. The chain links TRBV5-6 to TRBJ1-2; 9 bases line up with TRBD1. Germline CDR1 reads SGHDT; CDR2 reads YYEEEE. With 0 bases clipped from V and 8 bases from J, the junction kept 14 bases outside the gene matches. The CDR3 is made up of 17 amino acids.

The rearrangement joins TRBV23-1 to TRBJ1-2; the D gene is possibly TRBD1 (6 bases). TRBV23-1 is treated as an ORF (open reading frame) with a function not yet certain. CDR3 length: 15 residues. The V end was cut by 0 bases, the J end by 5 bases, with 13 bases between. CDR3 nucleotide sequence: TGCGCCAGCAGTCAATCCTGGACAGAATCTTATGGCTACACCTTC. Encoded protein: CASSQSWTESYGYTF.

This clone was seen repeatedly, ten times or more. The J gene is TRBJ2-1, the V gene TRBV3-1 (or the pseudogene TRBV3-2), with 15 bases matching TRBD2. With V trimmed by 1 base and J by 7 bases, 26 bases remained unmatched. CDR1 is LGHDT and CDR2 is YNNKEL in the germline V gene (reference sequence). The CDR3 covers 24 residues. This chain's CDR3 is CASSQGQQGRDRKSGTSGRNEQFF. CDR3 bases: TGTGCCAGCAGCCAAGGTCAACAGGGCCGCGACCGAAAATCAGGGACTAGCGGGAGGAATGAGCAGTTCTTC.

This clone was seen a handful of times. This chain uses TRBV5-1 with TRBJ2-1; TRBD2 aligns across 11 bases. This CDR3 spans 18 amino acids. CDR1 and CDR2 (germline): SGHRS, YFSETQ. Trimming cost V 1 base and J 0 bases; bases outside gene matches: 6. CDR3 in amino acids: CASSLIGTSGSSYNEQFF. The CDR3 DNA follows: TGCGCCAGCAGCTTGATAGGCACTAGCGGGAGCTCCTACAATGAGCAGTTCTTC.

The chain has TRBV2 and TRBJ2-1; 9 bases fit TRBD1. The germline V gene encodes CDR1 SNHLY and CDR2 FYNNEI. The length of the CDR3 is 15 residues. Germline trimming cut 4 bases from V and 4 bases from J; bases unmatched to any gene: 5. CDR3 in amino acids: CASSVLGQGYNEQFF. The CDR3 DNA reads TGTGCCAGCAGTGTTCTGGGACAGGGATACAATGAGCAGTTCTTC.

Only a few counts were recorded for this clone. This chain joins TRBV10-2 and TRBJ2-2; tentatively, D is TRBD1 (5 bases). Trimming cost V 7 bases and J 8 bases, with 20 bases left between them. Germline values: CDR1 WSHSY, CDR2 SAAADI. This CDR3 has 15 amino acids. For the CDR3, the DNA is TGCGCCAGCAAGTTAGGGGCGCGAGGCGTAGGGGAGCTGTTTTTT. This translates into CASKLGARGVGELFF.

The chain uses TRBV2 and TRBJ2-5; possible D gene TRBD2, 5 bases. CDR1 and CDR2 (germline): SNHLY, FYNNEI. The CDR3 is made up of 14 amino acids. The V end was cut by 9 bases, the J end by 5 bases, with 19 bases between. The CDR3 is CASLNVLRGETQYF. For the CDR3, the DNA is TGTGCCAGTCTAAACGTCCTAAGAGGGGAGACCCAGTACTTC.

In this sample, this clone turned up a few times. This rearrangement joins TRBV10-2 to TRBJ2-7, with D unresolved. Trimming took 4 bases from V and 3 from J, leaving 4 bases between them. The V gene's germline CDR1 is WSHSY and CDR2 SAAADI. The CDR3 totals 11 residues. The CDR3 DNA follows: TGCGCCAGCAGTGGGCACTACGAGCAGTACTTC. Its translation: CASSGHYEQYF.

The CDR3 coding sequence is TGTGCCTCCAAGGGCTCGGGGGGGTATGAGCAGTTCTTC. Its protein product is CASKGSGGYEQFF. V is TRBV10-3 and J is TRBJ2-1; 8 bases map to TRBD2. The CDR3 runs 13 residues. Germline V gene sequence: CDR1 ENHRY, CDR2 SYGVKD. Losses at the gene ends were 11 bases for V and 8 bases for J; bases not matched to a gene: 11.

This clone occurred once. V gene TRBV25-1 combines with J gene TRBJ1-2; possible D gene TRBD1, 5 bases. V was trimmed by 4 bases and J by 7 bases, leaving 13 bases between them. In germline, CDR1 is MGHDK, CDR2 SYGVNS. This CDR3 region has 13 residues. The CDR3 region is CASSAPSRVGYTF. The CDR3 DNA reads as TGTGCCAGCAGTGCCCCCTCCAGGGTTGGCTACACCTTC.

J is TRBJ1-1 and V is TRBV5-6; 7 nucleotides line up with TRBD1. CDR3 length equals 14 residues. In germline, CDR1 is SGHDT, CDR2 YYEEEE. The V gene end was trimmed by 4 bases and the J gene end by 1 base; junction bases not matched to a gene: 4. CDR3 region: CASSNRGPNTEAFF. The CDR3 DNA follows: TGTGCCAGCAGCAACAGGGGTCCGAACACTGAAGCTTTCTTT.

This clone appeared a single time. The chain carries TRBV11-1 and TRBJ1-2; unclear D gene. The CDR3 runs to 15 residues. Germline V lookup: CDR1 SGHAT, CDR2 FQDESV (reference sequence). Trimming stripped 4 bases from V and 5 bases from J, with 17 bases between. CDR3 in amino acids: CASSSRAGSEYGYTF. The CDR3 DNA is TGTGCCAGCAGCTCCCGAGCCGGGAGCGAATATGGCTACACCTTC. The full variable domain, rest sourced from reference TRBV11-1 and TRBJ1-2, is EAEVAQSPRYKITEKSQAVAFWCDPISGHATLYWYRQILGQGPELLVQFQDESVVDDSQLPKDRFSAERLKGVDSTLKIQPAELGDSAMYLCASSSRAGSEYGYTFGSGTRLTVV.

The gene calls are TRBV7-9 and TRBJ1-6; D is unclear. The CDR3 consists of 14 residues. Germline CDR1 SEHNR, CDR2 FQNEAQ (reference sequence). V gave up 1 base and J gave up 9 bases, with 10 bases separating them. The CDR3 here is CASSLGRVGSPLHF. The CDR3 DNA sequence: TGTGCCAGCAGCTTAGGACGGGTGGGTTCACCCCTCCACTTT. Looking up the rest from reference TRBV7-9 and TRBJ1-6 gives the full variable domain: DTGVSQNPRHKITKRGQNVTFRCDPISEHNRLYWYRQTLGQGPEFLTYFQNEAQLEKSRLLSDRFSAERPKGSFSTLEIQRTEQGDSAMYLCASSLGRVGSPLHFGNGTRLTVT.

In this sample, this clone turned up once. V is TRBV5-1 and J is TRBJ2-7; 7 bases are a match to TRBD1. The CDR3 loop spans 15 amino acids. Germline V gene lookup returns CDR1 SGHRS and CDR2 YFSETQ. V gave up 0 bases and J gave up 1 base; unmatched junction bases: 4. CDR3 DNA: TGCGCCAGCAGCTTGGGAGGGACAGCTTCCTACGAGCAGTACTTC. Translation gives CASSLGGTASYEQYF.

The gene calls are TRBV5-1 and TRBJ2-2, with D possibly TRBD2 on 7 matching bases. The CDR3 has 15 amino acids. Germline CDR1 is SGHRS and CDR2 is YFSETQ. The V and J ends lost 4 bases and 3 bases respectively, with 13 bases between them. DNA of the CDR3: TGCGCCAGCAGCCTCGGAGGGGGGGACACCGGGGAGCTGTTTTTT. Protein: CASSLGGGDTGELFF.

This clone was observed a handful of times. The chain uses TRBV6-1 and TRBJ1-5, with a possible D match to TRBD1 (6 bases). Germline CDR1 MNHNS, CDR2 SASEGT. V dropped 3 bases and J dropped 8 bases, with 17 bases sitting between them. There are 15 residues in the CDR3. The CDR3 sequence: CASSDDSGGPEPQHF. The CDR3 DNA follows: TGTGCCAGCAGTGACGACAGCGGGGGGCCGGAGCCCCAGCATTTT.

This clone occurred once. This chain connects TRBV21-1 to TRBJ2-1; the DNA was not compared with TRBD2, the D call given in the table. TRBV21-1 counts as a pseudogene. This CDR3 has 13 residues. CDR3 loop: CARQTNSYNEQFF. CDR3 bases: TGTGCCCGCCAAACTAACTCCTACAATGAGCAGTTCTTC.

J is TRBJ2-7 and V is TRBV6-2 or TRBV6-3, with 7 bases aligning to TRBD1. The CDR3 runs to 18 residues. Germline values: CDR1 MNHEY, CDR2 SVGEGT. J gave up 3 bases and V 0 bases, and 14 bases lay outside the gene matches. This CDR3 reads CASSYSIQLGTVNYEQYF. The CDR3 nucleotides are TGTGCCAGCAGTTACTCGATTCAACTCGGGACAGTAAACTACGAGCAGTACTTC.

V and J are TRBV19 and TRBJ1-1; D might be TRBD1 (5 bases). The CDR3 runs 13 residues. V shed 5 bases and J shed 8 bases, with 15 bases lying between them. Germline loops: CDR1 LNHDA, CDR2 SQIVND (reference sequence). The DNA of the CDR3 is TGTGCCAGTAGTCTACGGTTAAACAGGGAAGCTTTCTTT. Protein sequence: CASSLRLNREAFF. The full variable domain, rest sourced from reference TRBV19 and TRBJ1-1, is DGGITQSPKYLFRKEGQNVTLSCEQNLNHDAMYWYRQDPGQGLRLIYYSQIVNDFQKGDIAEGYSVSREKKESFPLTVTSAQKNPTAFYLCASSLRLNREAFFGQGTRLTVV.

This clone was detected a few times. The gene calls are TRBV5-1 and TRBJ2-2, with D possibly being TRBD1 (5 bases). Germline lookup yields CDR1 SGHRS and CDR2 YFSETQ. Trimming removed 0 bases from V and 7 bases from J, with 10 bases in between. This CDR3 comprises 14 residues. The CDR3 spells CASSLGLDSGELFF. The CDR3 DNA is TGCGCCAGCAGCTTGGGGCTAGACAGCGGGGAGCTGTTTTTT.

CDR3 sequence (DNA): TGTGCCAGCAGTTTATTCGGACTAGCGGGAGGTCGCGGCACCGGGGAGCTGTTTTTT. It specifies CASSLFGLAGGRGTGELFF. J is TRBJ2-2 and V is TRBV27, with 14 bases aligning to TRBD2. The length of the CDR3 is 19 residues. CDR1 is MNHEY and CDR2 is SMNVEV in the germline V gene (reference sequence). After removal of 1 base from V and 4 bases from J, the junction contained 8 bases not matched to a gene.

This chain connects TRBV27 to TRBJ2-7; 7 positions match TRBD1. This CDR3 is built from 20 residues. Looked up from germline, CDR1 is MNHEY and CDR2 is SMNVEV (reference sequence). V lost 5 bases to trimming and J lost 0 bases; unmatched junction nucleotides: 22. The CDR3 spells CASSEAPRDSPLSSSYEQYF. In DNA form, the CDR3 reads TGTGCCAGCAGTGAAGCCCCCCGGGACAGCCCCCTTTCTAGCTCCTACGAGCAGTACTTC.

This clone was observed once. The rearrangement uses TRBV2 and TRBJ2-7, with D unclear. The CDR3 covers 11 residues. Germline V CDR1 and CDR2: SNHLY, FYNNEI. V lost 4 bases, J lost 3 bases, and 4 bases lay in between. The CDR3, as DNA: TGTGCCAGCAGTGCCCACTACGAGCAGTACTTC. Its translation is CASSAHYEQYF.

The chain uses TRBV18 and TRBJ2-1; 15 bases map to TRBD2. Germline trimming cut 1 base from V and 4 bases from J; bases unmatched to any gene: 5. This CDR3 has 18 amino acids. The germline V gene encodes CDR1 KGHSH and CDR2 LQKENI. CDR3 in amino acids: CASSPLGLAGGPYNEQFF. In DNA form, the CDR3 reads TGTGCCAGCTCACCACTTGGACTAGCGGGAGGGCCGTACAATGAGCAGTTCTTC.

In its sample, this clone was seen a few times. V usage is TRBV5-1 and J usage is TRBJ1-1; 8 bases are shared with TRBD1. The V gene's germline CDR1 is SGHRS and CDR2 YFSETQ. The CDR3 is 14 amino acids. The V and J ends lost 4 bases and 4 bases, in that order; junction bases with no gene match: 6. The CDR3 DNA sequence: TGCGCCAGCAGCGTTACAGGGGGGAGCACTGAAGCTTTCTTT. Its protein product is CASSVTGGSTEAFF.

The CDR3 region has the DNA TGTGCCAGTCGAGGGATGAACACTGAAGCTTTCTTT. Protein product: CASRGMNTEAFF. V is TRBV19 and J is TRBJ1-1; D gene uncertain. The V end lost 8 bases, the J end lost 0 bases, and 7 bases lay between the germline ends. Germline-derived CDR1 and CDR2 are LNHDA and SQIVND (reference sequence). This CDR3 region has 12 residues.